The T cell receptor beta chain under discussion was sequenced for a study of early T cells in non-severe SARS-CoV-2 infection. As for the study in general: Whole-blood bulk RNA, unsorted, was sequenced, and chains were unpaired.

This CDR3 is built from 14 residues. The ends were cut back, 10 bases at V and 4 bases at J, with 16 bases in the middle. Germline assignment: CDR1 MDHEN and CDR2 SYDVKM. This clonotype was counted ten times or more. The library protocol tagged individual cDNA molecules with unique molecular identifiers. Via MiXCR, TCRdb re-called the 5' RACE reads, giving one row per CDR3 protein. The sample yields roughly 75,000 distinct CDR3 sequences, roughly 9.6% seen once. This TCR came from an adult who was a healthcare worker with PCR-confirmed SARS-CoV-2 infection or an uninfected control (not recorded which). This chain connects TRBV28 to TRBJ1-4; weak D call: TRBD1 (5 bases). The sample consisted of whole blood. The DNA for the CDR3 is TGTGCCATTTCAACCAGGGTGGGTAATGAAAAACTGTTTTTT. It yields the protein CAISTRVGNEKLFF.